This entry lists 22 T cell receptor beta chains sequenced from one sample in a study of blood T cell repertoires in COVID-19. Libraries were prepared by immunoSEQ multiplex PCR; TCRdb keeps only in-frame clonotypes and omits some of them. In the table there are 97,000 or so clones, about 85% of which are singletons. The specimen sequenced was peripheral blood. Receptor source: a woman aged 45-65 years with COVID-19, enrolled during active disease.

This clone came up once. This chain joins TRBV4-1 and TRBJ2-3; 14 bases match TRBD2. This CDR3 contains 19 residues. Germline V gene lookup returns CDR1 MGHRA and CDR2 YSYEKL. The V and J ends lost 4 bases and 0 bases, in that order; junction bases with no gene match: 9. The CDR3 loop reads CASSPGLAGVALSTDTQYF. The CDR3 nucleotides read TGCGCCAGCAGCCCGGGACTAGCGGGGGTAGCGTTAAGCACAGATACGCAGTATTTT.

The sample holds one count of this clone. The chain couples TRBV15 to TRBJ2-7; possibly TRBD2 for D (5 bases). The V end lost 5 bases, the J end lost 7 bases, and 21 bases lay between the germline ends. The CDR3 is made up of 15 amino acids. Per germline, CDR1 LNHNV and CDR2 YYDKDF (reference sequence). The CDR3: CATSPDQQRSGEQYF. In DNA form, the CDR3 reads TGTGCCACCAGCCCGGACCAGCAAAGGTCGGGGGAGCAGTACTTC.

The rearrangement uses TRBV27 and TRBJ2-6; 7 bases agree with TRBD1. V lost 6 bases and J lost 4; bases outside the gene matches: 6. CDR1 and CDR2 (germline): MNHEY, SMNVEV (reference sequence). The CDR3 runs to 15 residues. CDR3 amino acids: CASSLTGYGANVLTF. The CDR3, as DNA: TGTGCCAGCAGCTTGACAGGGTACGGGGCCAACGTCCTGACTTTC.

The rearrangement uses TRBV6-5 and TRBJ1-5, with no clear D. V was cut by 6 bases and J by 0 bases, with 9 bases left in between. This CDR3 comprises 14 residues. Germline V lookup: CDR1 MNHEY, CDR2 SVGAGI. CDR3 nucleotide sequence: TGTGCCAGCAGCCCCCTCGGTAGCAATCAGCCCCAGCATTTT. It encodes CASSPLGSNQPQHF.

The CDR3 loop reads CASSQGRSGSSGNTIYF. The CDR3, as DNA: TGTGCCAGCAGCCAAGGGAGATCGGGAAGCTCTGGAAACACCATATATTTT. The chain couples TRBV4-2 to TRBJ1-3, with D unresolved. V gave up 1 base and J gave up 0 bases, with 13 bases separating them. The CDR3 has 17 amino acids. The germline V gene has CDR1 LGHNA and CDR2 YNFKEQ.

The chain is built from TRBV6-4 and TRBJ1-2; D possibly corresponds to TRBD1 (5 bases). V was trimmed by 4 bases and J by 14 bases, leaving 20 bases between them. The CDR3 is made up of 13 amino acids. Germline V gene sequence: CDR1 MRHNA, CDR2 SNTAGT. DNA for the CDR3: TGTGCCAGCAGTGCCCACCGGGGGTTGGACAAGACCTTC. It is translated as CASSAHRGLDKTF.

The rearrangement joins TRBV4-1 to TRBJ2-7, with 7 bases that match TRBD2. Germline V gene data show CDR1 as MGHRA and CDR2 as YSYEKL. This CDR3 has 15 amino acids. With V trimmed by 3 bases and J by 7 bases, 12 bases remained unmatched. CDR3 residues: CASSQGSGPWGEQYF. The CDR3 DNA reads as TGCGCCAGCAGCCAGGGTAGCGGGCCCTGGGGGGAGCAGTACTTC.

The chain has TRBV5-4 and TRBJ1-2; D is undetermined. Trimming pared 2 bases from V and 2 bases from J, leaving 10 bases between. Germline V gene sequence: CDR1 SGHNT, CDR2 YYREEE (reference sequence). The CDR3 runs to 14 residues. As DNA, the CDR3 is TGTGCCAGCAGCTTCCCCGGGGTAAACTATGGCTACACCTTC. Protein product: CASSFPGVNYGYTF.

V usage is TRBV27 and J usage is TRBJ2-7; TRBD2 aligns across 11 bases. This CDR3 is built from 15 residues. Germline loops: CDR1 MNHEY, CDR2 SMNVEV (reference sequence). V trimming: 6 bases; J trimming: 5 bases; junction bases outside the gene matches: 9. This CDR3 reads CASSLGLAGPHEQYF. The CDR3 DNA reads as TGTGCCAGCAGCCTCGGACTAGCGGGTCCCCACGAGCAGTACTTC.

The chain couples TRBV2 to TRBJ1-5, with 8 positions matching TRBD1. In germline, CDR1 is SNHLY, CDR2 FYNNEI. This CDR3 comprises 17 residues. With V trimmed by 4 bases and J by 2 bases, 10 bases remained unmatched. CDR3 loop: CASSVTAGGYGNQPQHF. CDR3 DNA: TGTGCCAGCAGTGTAACAGCAGGGGGCTACGGCAATCAGCCCCAGCATTTT.

The chain is built from TRBV12-3 or TRBV12-4 and TRBJ2-7, with D hard to call. The CDR3 totals 12 residues. V lost 8 bases, J lost 0 bases, and 8 bases lay in between. CDR3 DNA: TGTGCCAGCGCCGACAACTCCTACGAGCAGTACTTC. It codes for CASADNSYEQYF.

The V gene is TRBV3-1 (or the pseudogene TRBV3-2), the J gene TRBJ2-7; D call uncertain. Looked up from germline, CDR1 is LGHDT and CDR2 is YNNKEL (reference sequence). The CDR3 covers 14 residues. V shed 2 bases and J shed 4 bases, with 12 bases lying between them. The CDR3 reads CASSQTTGTYEQYF. The CDR3 DNA reads TGTGCCAGCAGCCAAACTACGGGTACTTACGAGCAGTACTTC.

As DNA, the CDR3 is TGTGCCAGCAGTTTGACAGGGAGAGGCTATGGCTACACCTTC. Amino acid sequence: CASSLTGRGYGYTF. The chain has TRBV28 and TRBJ1-2, with 7 bases matching TRBD1. V was pared by 3 bases and J by 4 bases, with 5 bases of the junction left unmatched. Germline assignment: CDR1 MDHEN and CDR2 SYDVKM. The CDR3 loop spans 14 amino acids.

The chain uses TRBV6-2 or TRBV6-3 and TRBJ2-3; the D gene is possibly TRBD2 (6 bases). Trimming removed 2 bases at V and 0 bases at J, with 9 bases between. This CDR3 is built from 15 residues. The germline V gene encodes CDR1 MNHEY and CDR2 SVGEGT. The CDR3, as DNA: TGTGCCAGCAGTTACCGTGGGACTAGCACAGATACGCAGTATTTT. This encodes CASSYRGTSTDTQYF.

V and J are TRBV15 and TRBJ2-7; 8 bases align to TRBD1. The CDR3 is made up of 16 amino acids. Germline trimming cut 0 bases from V and 0 bases from J; bases unmatched to any gene: 4. Per the germline V gene, CDR1 is LNHNV and CDR2 is YYDKDF (reference sequence). The CDR3 DNA follows: TGTGCCACCAGCAGAGACTTGACAGGGGCCTCCTACGAGCAGTACTTC. Translating it yields CATSRDLTGASYEQYF.

This clone was seen repeatedly, ten times or more. V and J are TRBV27 and TRBJ2-5; 12 nucleotides align to TRBD2. This CDR3 contains 15 residues. The trim removed 8 bases at V and 4 bases at J, leaving 8 bases unmatched. Germline V gene data show CDR1 as MNHEY and CDR2 as SMNVEV (reference sequence). CDR3 amino acids: CASQVASGGAETQYF. CDR3 in DNA: TGTGCCAGCCAGGTCGCTAGCGGGGGGGCAGAGACCCAGTACTTC.

This chain connects TRBV7-9 to TRBJ2-1; possible D gene TRBD2, 5 bases. The germline V and J ends were trimmed by 1 base and 5 bases, with 6 bases remaining between them. This CDR3 spans 13 amino acids. The germline CDR1 and CDR2 sequences are SEHNR and FQNEAQ (reference sequence). The CDR3 bases are TGTGCCAGCAGCTTAGGACTAAACAATGAGCAGTTCTTC. This gives the protein CASSLGLNNEQFF. Drawing the rest from reference TRBV7-9 and TRBJ2-1, the complete variable domain is DTGVSQNPRHKITKRGQNVTFRCDPISEHNRLYWYRQTLGQGPEFLTYFQNEAQLEKSRLLSDRFSAERPKGSFSTLEIQRTEQGDSAMYLCASSLGLNNEQFFGPGTRLTVL.

V gene TRBV19 combines with J gene TRBJ1-4; possibly TRBD1 for D (5 bases). V lost 6 bases, J lost 6 bases, and 14 bases lay in between. Germline CDR1 reads LNHDA; CDR2 reads SQIVND (reference sequence). The CDR3 spans 14 residues. The CDR3 region is CASRREPGDEKLFF. CDR3 nucleotide sequence: TGTGCCAGTAGGCGGGAGCCGGGGGATGAAAAACTGTTTTTT.

The chain is built from TRBV15 and TRBJ1-1; D is undetermined. Trimming took 8 bases from V and 0 from J, leaving 10 bases between them. This CDR3 comprises 13 residues. The germline V gene has CDR1 LNHNV and CDR2 YYDKDF (reference sequence). The DNA of the CDR3 is TGTGCCACCCAGACGGGAATGAACACTGAAGCTTTCTTT. Translating it yields CATQTGMNTEAFF.

The chain couples TRBV5-1 to TRBJ1-2; 9 positions agree with TRBD1. CDR1 and CDR2 from the germline V gene are SGHRS and YFSETQ. V lost 4 bases and J lost 8; bases outside the gene matches: 9. The length of the CDR3 is 14 residues. The CDR3 sequence is CASSLDWDRDGYTF. For the CDR3, the DNA is TGCGCCAGCAGCCTTGATTGGGACAGGGACGGCTACACCTTC.

The chain joins TRBV7-8 to TRBJ2-3; 15 bases are shared with TRBD2. The CDR3 runs to 17 residues. Germline values: CDR1 SGHVS, CDR2 FQNEAQ. Germline trimming cut 1 base from V and 4 bases from J; bases unmatched to any gene: 3. Here the CDR3 reads CASSLGTSGGGSDTQYF. The CDR3, as DNA: TGTGCCAGCAGCTTAGGGACTAGCGGGGGGGGGTCAGATACGCAGTATTTT.

This clone was observed once. The chain joins TRBV28 to TRBJ2-7; D gene ambiguous. The CDR3 is 14 residues long. V lost 2 bases and J lost 3, with 11 bases in between. The V gene's germline CDR1 is MDHEN and CDR2 SYDVKM. CDR3 loop: CASSLEAKFYEQYF. The DNA of the CDR3 is TGTGCCAGCAGTTTAGAGGCTAAGTTCTACGAGCAGTACTTC. Combining the CDR3 with reference TRBV28 and TRBJ2-7 gives the whole variable domain DVKVTQSSRYLVKRTGEKVFLECVQDMDHENMFWYRQDPGLGLRLIYFSYDVKMKEKGDIPEGYSVSREKKERFSLILESASTNQTSMYLCASSLEAKFYEQYFGPGTRLTVT.